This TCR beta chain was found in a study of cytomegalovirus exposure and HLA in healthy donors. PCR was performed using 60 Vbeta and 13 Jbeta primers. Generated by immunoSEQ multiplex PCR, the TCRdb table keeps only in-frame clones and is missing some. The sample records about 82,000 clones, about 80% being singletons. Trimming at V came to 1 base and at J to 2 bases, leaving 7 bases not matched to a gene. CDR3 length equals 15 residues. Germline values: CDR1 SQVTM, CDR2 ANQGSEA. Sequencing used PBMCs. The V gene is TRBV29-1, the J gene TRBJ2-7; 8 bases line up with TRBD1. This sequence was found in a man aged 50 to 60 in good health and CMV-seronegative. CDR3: CSVEGGDRRPYEQYF. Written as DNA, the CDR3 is TGCAGCGTTGAAGGAGGGGACAGGCGGCCCTACGAGCAGTACTTC.